A selection of T cell receptor beta chains follows, all from one sample in a study of cytomegalovirus exposure and HLA in healthy donors. Produced via immunoSEQ multiplex PCR; TCRdb's table is partial and in-frame only. The data contain 150,000 to 200,000 clones, just under 85% of them singletons. The material sequenced was PBMCs. These receptors all come from a man between 25 and 39 years old in good health and CMV-seropositive. Both conserved end residues are part of each CDR3. D genes are given only for firm matches. Expanded clones get a size class; other rows say once, few or many, or leave the size out.

CDR3 DNA	CDR3 protein	clone size	D gene	J gene	V gene	CDR3 length
TGTGCCTGGAGTGTAAATACAGCCTACGAGCAGTACTTC	CAWSVNTAYEQYF	few	-	TRBJ2-7	TRBV30	13
TGCGCCAGCAGCCAAGACCCGGTATTGGATGACACGAACTACAATGAGCAGTTCTTC	CASSQDPVLDDTNYNEQFF	-	-	TRBJ2-1	TRBV4-3	19
TGTGCCAGCCGCTGGGGAGACAATCAGCCCCAGCATTTT	CASRWGDNQPQHF	few	-	TRBJ1-5	TRBV25-1	13
TGTGCCAGCAGCTTAGGACAGGGGACAGATACGCAGTATTTT	CASSLGQGTDTQYF	-	TRBD1	TRBJ2-3	TRBV7-6	14
TGTGCCAGCAGCTTAGTGGCAGGGCCCTACGAGCAGTACTTC	CASSLVAGPYEQYF	few	-	TRBJ2-7	TRBV11-2	14
TGCGCCAGCAGCCAAGATCGGACAGGGAACACTGAAGCTTTCTTT	CASSQDRTGNTEAFF	-	TRBD1	TRBJ1-1	TRBV4-3	15
TGTGCCAGCAGTGTAAGCAATAATCCCTCCTACGAGCAGTACTTC	CASSVSNNPSYEQYF	-	-	TRBJ2-7	TRBV6-1	15
TGTGCCTGGAGTCCCAAGGGGGGGGCGGTTCAGCCCCAGCATTTT	CAWSPKGGAVQPQHF	-	-	TRBJ1-5	TRBV30	15
TGTGCCACCAGCAGATCGAATCAGCCCCAGCATTTT	CATSRSNQPQHF	once	-	TRBJ1-5	TRBV15	12
TGTGCCTGGAGTGTACGGGGGGGTACTTATGGCTACACCTTC	CAWSVRGGTYGYTF	-	-	TRBJ1-2	TRBV30	14
TGTGCCAGCAGCGCAACTAGCGGGCCGACCACCGGGGAGCTGTTTTTT	CASSATSGPTTGELFF	-	TRBD2	TRBJ2-2	TRBV9	16
TGTGCCAGCAGCCAAGATCAACTAGCCACCGGGGAGCTGTTTTTT	CASSQDQLATGELFF	few	-	TRBJ2-2	TRBV4-2	15
TGTGCCAGCAGACAAAAAGCCGAGGGCTACAATGAGCAGTTCTTC	CASRQKAEGYNEQFF	-	-	TRBJ2-1	TRBV6-5	15
TGTGCCAGCAGCTTGAATAGTAATGAAAAACTGTTTTTT	CASSLNSNEKLFF	-	-	TRBJ1-4	TRBV5-4	13
TGTGCCAGCAGCTTATTAGGCGGGGGATTTCTTTACGAGCAGTACTTC	CASSLLGGGFLYEQYF	-	TRBD2	TRBJ2-7	TRBV7-2	16
TGTGCCAGCAGTCCACAGGGGGCGGGCGGGGAGCTGTTTTTT	CASSPQGAGGELFF	-	TRBD1	TRBJ2-2	TRBV27	14
TGTGCCAGCAGCCTATATGCCGGTGGGGGGACCCACGGCGAGCAGTACTTC	CASSLYAGGGTHGEQYF	once	-	TRBJ2-7	TRBV27	17
TGCGCCAGCAGCAAGGACACTAGCGGCCGCCAAATCTCTAGCACAGATACGCAGTATTTT	CASSKDTSGRQISSTDTQYF	once	TRBD2	TRBJ2-3	TRBV5-1	20
TGTGCCAGCAGGTCGACTCCAGGGGGCGAGGGCACAGATACGCAGTATTTT	CASRSTPGGEGTDTQYF	-	TRBD1	TRBJ2-3	TRBV7-6	17
TGTGCCAGCAGCTTAGTTCCGAACGAGGAGAACGAGCAGTACTTC	CASSLVPNEENEQYF	-	-	TRBJ2-7	TRBV7-6	15
TGTGCCAGCAGTATCTTAGGGGGCCGGGGCTACACCTTC	CASSILGGRGYTF	-	TRBD1	TRBJ1-2	TRBV25-1	13
TGTGCCAGCAGCTTAGACCCGGGACAGAACTATTATGGCTACACCTTC	CASSLDPGQNYYGYTF	once	TRBD1	TRBJ1-2	TRBV7-8	16
TGTGCCAGCAGCCAGGGACAGGGGGACCAAGAGACCCAGTACTTC	CASSQGQGDQETQYF	-	TRBD1	TRBJ2-5	TRBV4-2	15
TGCAGCGTTGTTAAGGTCGGGACAGAAGATGGCTACACCTTC	CSVVKVGTEDGYTF	-	TRBD1	TRBJ1-2	TRBV29-1	14
TGTGCCAGCAGCTTAGTGGCCACTAGCGGGGGGGCCTTCCATTACGAGCAGTACTTC	CASSLVATSGGAFHYEQYF	-	TRBD2	TRBJ2-7	TRBV7-2	19
TGCGCCAGCAGCCCCCGACAGGGTGGGACCGGGGAGCTGTTTTTT	CASSPRQGGTGELFF	-	TRBD1	TRBJ2-2	TRBV4-1	15
TGCGCCAGCAGCCAAGAGCGGGGGGCGGTCGAGCAGTACTTC	CASSQERGAVEQYF	once	TRBD2	TRBJ2-7	TRBV4-3	14
TGTGCCAGAAGCTTAGGCCAGCAGGGTAAGGCTTTCTTT	CARSLGQQGKAFF	-	-	TRBJ1-1	TRBV5-3	13
TGTGCCAGCAGTTCCTCAACTCCCACAGGGCCGATGGACTATGGCTACACCTTC	CASSSSTPTGPMDYGYTF	-	-	TRBJ1-2	TRBV28	18
TGCAGTGCTAGAGATTGGGGAGGAGAAAGATTT	CSARDWGGERF	-	-	TRBJ2-3	TRBV20-1	11
TGTGCCAGCAGCTTAGCTGCACAGGGACCTAACTATGGCTACACCTTC	CASSLAAQGPNYGYTF	-	-	TRBJ1-2	TRBV7-9	16
TGCGCCAGCAGCTACGGACTAGCGGGGGGGATACCAGATACGCAGTATTTT	CASSYGLAGGIPDTQYF	-	TRBD2	TRBJ2-3	TRBV5-1	17
TGCGCCAGCAGGGGGACTAGCGGGGCGGGTGATACGCAGTATTTT	CASRGTSGAGDTQYF	once	TRBD2	TRBJ2-3	TRBV10-2	15
TGCGCCAGCAGCCAAGATGGGCGGGGGGGAACCTACGAGCAGTACTTC	CASSQDGRGGTYEQYF	-	TRBD2	TRBJ2-7	TRBV4-3	16
TGCGCCAGCAGCCCCAGACTAGCGGGGTACGAGCAGTACTTC	CASSPRLAGYEQYF	-	TRBD2	TRBJ2-7	TRBV4-1	14
TGTGCCAGCAGCCAAGATAGGACAGGGGGGGAGGAGACCCAGTACTTC	CASSQDRTGGEETQYF	-	TRBD1	TRBJ2-5	TRBV4-2	16
TGCGCCAGCAGCCAACTCTGGGGGGGGGAAGGGAAGACCCAGTACTTC	CASSQLWGGEGKTQYF	-	TRBD2	TRBJ2-5	TRBV4-1	16
TGTGCCAGCAGCTCAATGAACTATGGCTACACCTTC	CASSSMNYGYTF	-	-	TRBJ1-2	TRBV7-9	12
TGTGCCAGCAGCTTAGATCAGGGCTTTGGGGCCAACGTCCTGACTTTC	CASSLDQGFGANVLTF	-	-	TRBJ2-6	TRBV7-8	16
TGCGCCAGCAGCCAAGTGGCCGGCGACTTGAGGCATTTT	CASSQVAGDLRHF	-	-	TRBJ1-5	TRBV4-1	13
TGCGCCAGCAGTGATGTCGCAGCGGGGGGAAACACCGGGGAGCTGTTTTTT	CASSDVAAGGNTGELFF	-	TRBD2	TRBJ2-2	TRBV10-1	17
TGTGCCAGCAGGTTAGGGGGGCTCGACTATGGCTACACCTTC	CASRLGGLDYGYTF	-	-	TRBJ1-2	TRBV7-2	14
TGTGCCAGCAGCTTGTATTTAGTATCGGGGGGCTATCAGCCCCAGCATTTT	CASSLYLVSGGYQPQHF	-	-	TRBJ1-5	TRBV5-5	17
TGTGCCAGCTCACCGTTTTCAGGGCGGGAACAGCCCCAGCATTTT	CASSPFSGREQPQHF	-	-	TRBJ1-5	TRBV18	15
TGTGCCAGCAGCTGGACAGGGCGGGTAGGCAATCAGCCCCAGCATTTT	CASSWTGRVGNQPQHF	-	TRBD1	TRBJ1-5	TRBV11-3	16
TGTGCCAGCAGCCTGTTCGAGGGTGGAGAGACCCAGTACTTC	CASSLFEGGETQYF	-	-	TRBJ2-5	TRBV7-9	14
TGCGCCAGCAGCTTGGAGGGGACAGGGTACTACGAGCAGTACTTC	CASSLEGTGYYEQYF	-	TRBD1	TRBJ2-7	TRBV5-1	15
TGCGCCAGCTATCCCCGGTACCAAGAGACCCAGTACTTC	CASYPRYQETQYF	-	-	TRBJ2-5	TRBV23-1	13
TGCGCCAGCAGCCAAGTACAGGAGAATCAGCCCCAGCATTTT	CASSQVQENQPQHF	-	-	TRBJ1-5	TRBV4-1	14
TGTGCCTGGAGGGGACAGGGGGCAGAGACCCAGTACTTC	CAWRGQGAETQYF	-	TRBD1	TRBJ2-5	TRBV30	13
TGTGCCACCAGCAGAGATTGGAGCGACTCCTACAATGAGCAGTTCTTC	CATSRDWSDSYNEQFF	-	-	TRBJ2-1	TRBV15	16